This TCR beta chain was obtained from a study of T cell responses to AZD1222 COVID-19 vaccine. Findings and caveats of the study: Dominant CD4 TCR responses targeted spike regions 160-218 and 743-854. An increase in Spike-specific TCR breadth and depth was observed after two AZD1222 doses. The number of AZD1222 recipients seropositive at baseline was only five to seven.

Clones were sequenced by immunoSEQ multiplex PCR, and TCRdb holds only the in-frame ones, with some missing. The sample yields about 110,000 clones, around 90% seen once. Trimming at V came to 0 bases and at J to 3 bases, leaving 3 bases not matched to a gene. The CDR3 is made up of 15 amino acids. CDR1 and CDR2 (germline): MGHRA, YSYEKL. As for this clone: Its antigen is undetermined.

The analysis combined second doses at about 4 or about 12 weeks. The V gene is TRBV4-1, the J gene TRBJ2-7; 9 bases are shared with TRBD2. The sample consisted of peripheral blood, taken 28 days after the second AZD1222 dose. This TCR was recovered from an adult who received the AZD1222 COVID-19 vaccine. The CDR3, as DNA: TGCGCCAGCAGCCAAGAGGAGACTAGCGGCTACGAGCAGTACTTC. It translates to CASSQEETSGYEQYF.